This T cell receptor (beta chain) was recorded in a study of blood T cell repertoires in COVID-19. The overall study: Samples came from the United States, Italy and Spain, spanning acute and convalescent COVID-19. T cells, B-cell-depleted T cells, or PBMCs supplied cDNA or gDNA.

This CDR3 contains 14 residues. Trimming removed 4 bases from V and 4 bases from J, with 15 bases in between. Germline CDR1 is SGHRS and CDR2 is YFSETQ. Per the authors' pipeline: Scientists estimated how many nucleated cells there were by amplifying reference gene primers. The table came from immunoSEQ multiplex PCR; TCRdb's copy has only in-frame clones and leaves some out. D and trimming were read from the DNA, whereas the V and J calls and clone size are those reported in that table. The sample yields 120,000 or so clones, around 89% seen once. The TCR was taken from a woman in her fifties or sixties with acute or convalescent COVID-19. The chain employs TRBV5-1 and TRBJ2-7; perhaps TRBD1 as D (6 bases). Sequencing was carried out using peripheral blood. CDR3 loop: CASSQNLQGYEQYF. CDR3 in DNA: TGCGCCAGCAGCCAGAACCTTCAGGGGTACGAGCAGTACTTC.